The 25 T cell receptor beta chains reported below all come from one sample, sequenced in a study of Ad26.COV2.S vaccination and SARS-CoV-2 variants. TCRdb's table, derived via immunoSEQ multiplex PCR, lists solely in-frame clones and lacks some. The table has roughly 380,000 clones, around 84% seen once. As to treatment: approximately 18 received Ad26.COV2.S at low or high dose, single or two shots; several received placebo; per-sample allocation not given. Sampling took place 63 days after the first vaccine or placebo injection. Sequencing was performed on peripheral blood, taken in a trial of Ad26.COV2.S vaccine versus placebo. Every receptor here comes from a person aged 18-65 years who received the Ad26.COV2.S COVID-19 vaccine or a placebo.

CDR3 DNA: TGTGCCAGCAGTCCGACGAACAACAGCTTCTCCTACGAGCAGTACTTC. It encodes CASSPTNNSFSYEQYF. This chain uses TRBV27 with TRBJ2-7; no firm D call. Germline CDR1 and CDR2: MNHEY and SMNVEV (reference sequence). Trimming took 5 bases from V and 0 from J, leaving 17 bases between them. This CDR3 is built from 16 residues.

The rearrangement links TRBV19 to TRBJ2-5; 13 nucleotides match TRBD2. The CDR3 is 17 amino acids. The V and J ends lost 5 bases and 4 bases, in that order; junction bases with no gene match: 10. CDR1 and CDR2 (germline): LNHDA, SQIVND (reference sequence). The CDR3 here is CASSLRTSGRGGETQYF. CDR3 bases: TGTGCCAGTAGTCTTCGGACTAGCGGGAGAGGAGGAGAGACCCAGTACTTC. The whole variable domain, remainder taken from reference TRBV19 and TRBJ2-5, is DGGITQSPKYLFRKEGQNVTLSCEQNLNHDAMYWYRQDPGQGLRLIYYSQIVNDFQKGDIAEGYSVSREKKESFPLTVTSAQKNPTAFYLCASSLRTSGRGGETQYFGPGTRLLVL.

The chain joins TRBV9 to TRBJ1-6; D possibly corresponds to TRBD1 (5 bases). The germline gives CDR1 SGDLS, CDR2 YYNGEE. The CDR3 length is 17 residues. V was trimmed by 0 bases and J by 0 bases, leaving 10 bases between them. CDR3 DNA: TGTGCCAGCAGCGTAGAAGGGGTCAACTCCTATAATTCACCCCTCCACTTT. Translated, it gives CASSVEGVNSYNSPLHF.

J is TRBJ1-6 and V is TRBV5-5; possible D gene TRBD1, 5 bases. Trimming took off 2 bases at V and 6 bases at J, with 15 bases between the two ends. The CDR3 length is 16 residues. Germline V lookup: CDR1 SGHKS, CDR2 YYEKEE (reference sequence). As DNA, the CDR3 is TGTGCCAGCAGCTTCCGGATTTCAGGGTCTAATTCACCCCTCCACTTT. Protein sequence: CASSFRISGSNSPLHF.

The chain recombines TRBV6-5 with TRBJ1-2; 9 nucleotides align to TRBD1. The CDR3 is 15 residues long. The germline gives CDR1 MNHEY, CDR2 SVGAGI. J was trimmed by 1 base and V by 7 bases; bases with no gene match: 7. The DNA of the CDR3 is TGTGCCAGCATGGGACAGGGTTTCCATAACTATGGCTACACCTTC. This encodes CASMGQGFHNYGYTF.

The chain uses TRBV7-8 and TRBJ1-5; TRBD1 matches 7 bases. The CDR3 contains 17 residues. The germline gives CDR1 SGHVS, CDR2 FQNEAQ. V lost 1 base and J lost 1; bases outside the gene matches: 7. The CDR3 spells CASSLGPRGRSNQPQHF. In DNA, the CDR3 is TGTGCCAGCAGCTTAGGCCCGAGGGGGCGAAGCAATCAGCCCCAGCATTTT.

The CDR3 region has the DNA TGTGCCGGAGGACAGTCTCTTAATGGCTACACCTTC. Protein: CAGGQSLNGYTF. The genes are TRBV30 and TRBJ1-2, with D perhaps TRBD1 (6 bases). Between the trimmed V and J ends, which lost 8 bases and 6 bases, there was a span of 16 bases. This CDR3 contains 12 residues. Germline CDR1 reads GTSNPN; CDR2 reads SVGIG (reference sequence).

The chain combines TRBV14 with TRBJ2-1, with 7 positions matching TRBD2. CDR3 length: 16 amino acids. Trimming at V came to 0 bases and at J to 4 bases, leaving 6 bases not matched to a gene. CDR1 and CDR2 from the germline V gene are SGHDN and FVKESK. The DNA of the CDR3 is TGTGCCAGCAGCCAAGAGTGGGGGGGAAATTACAATGAGCAGTTCTTC. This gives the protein CASSQEWGGNYNEQFF.

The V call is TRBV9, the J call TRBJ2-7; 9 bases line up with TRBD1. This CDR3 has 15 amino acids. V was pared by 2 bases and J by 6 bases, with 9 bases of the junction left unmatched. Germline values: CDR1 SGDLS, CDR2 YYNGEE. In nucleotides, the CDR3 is TGTGCCAGCAGCGTCGATCCGGGACAGGGATCCGAGCAGTACTTC. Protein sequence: CASSVDPGQGSEQYF. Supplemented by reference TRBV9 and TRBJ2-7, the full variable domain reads DSGVTQTPKHLITATGQRVTLRCSPRSGDLSVYWYQQSLDQGLQFLIQYYNGEERAKGNILERFSAQQFPDLHSELNLSSLELGDSALYFCASSVDPGQGSEQYFGPGTRLTVT.

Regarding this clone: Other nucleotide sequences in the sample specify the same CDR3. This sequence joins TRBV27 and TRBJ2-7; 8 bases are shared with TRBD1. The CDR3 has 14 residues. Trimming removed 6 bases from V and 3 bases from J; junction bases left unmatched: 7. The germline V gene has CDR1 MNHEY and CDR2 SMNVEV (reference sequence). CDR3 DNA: TGTGCCAGCAGACCTAGACAGGGGAGCTACGAGCAGTACTTC. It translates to CASRPRQGSYEQYF.

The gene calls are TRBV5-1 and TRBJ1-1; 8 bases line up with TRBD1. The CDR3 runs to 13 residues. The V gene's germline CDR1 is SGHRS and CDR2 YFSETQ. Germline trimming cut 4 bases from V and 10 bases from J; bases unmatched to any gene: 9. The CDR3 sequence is CASSHEDRAGAFF. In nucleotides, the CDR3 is TGCGCCAGCAGCCACGAGGACAGGGCGGGAGCTTTCTTT. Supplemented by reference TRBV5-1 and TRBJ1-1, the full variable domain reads KAGVTQTPRYLIKTRGQQVTLSCSPISGHRSVSWYQQTPGQGLQFLFEYFSETQRNKGNFPGRFSGRQFSNSRSEMNVSTLELGDSALYLCASSHEDRAGAFFGQGTRLTVV.

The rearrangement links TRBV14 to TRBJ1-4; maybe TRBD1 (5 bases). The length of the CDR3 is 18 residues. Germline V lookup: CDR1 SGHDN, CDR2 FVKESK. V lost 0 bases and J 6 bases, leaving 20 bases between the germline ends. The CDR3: CASSQEPPLRGADEKLFF. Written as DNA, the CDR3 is TGTGCCAGCAGCCAAGAACCTCCCTTGAGGGGCGCGGATGAAAAACTGTTTTTT.

The CDR3 loop is CASSIPGTRSHEQYF. The CDR3 nucleotides are TGTGCCAGTAGTATTCCCGGGACTAGGAGCCACGAGCAGTACTTC. The V gene is TRBV19, the J gene TRBJ2-7, with TRBD2 identical over 8 bases. Germline values: CDR1 LNHDA, CDR2 SQIVND (reference sequence). The J segment lost 5 bases and the V segment lost 3 bases, leaving 9 bases of the junction unmatched. There are 15 residues in the CDR3.

This CDR3 is CASSVDSRSGNTIYF. CDR3 coding DNA: TGTGCCAGCAGCGTAGACAGTCGCTCTGGAAACACCATATATTTT. The chain combines TRBV9 with TRBJ1-3, with D unclear. V lost 0 bases and J lost 0, with 7 bases in between. The germline gives CDR1 SGDLS, CDR2 YYNGEE. This CDR3 region has 15 residues.

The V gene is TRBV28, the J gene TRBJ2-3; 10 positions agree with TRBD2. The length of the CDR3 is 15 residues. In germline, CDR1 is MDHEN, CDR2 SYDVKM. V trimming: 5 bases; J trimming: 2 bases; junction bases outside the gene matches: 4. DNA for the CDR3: TGTGCCAGCAGTGGACTAGCGGACGTCACAGATACGCAGTATTTT. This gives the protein CASSGLADVTDTQYF.

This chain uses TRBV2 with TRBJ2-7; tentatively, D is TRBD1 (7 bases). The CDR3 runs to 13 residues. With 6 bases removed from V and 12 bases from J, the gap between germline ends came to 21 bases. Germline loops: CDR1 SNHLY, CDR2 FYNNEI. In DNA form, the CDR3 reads TGTGCCAGCAGGGGTGGACAGGCGGGGAATAGGTACTTC. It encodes CASRGGQAGNRYF.

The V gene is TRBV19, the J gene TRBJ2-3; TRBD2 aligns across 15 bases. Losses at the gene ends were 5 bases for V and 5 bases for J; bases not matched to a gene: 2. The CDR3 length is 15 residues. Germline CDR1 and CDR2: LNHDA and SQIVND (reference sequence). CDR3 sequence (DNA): TGTGCCAGTAGTGGACTAGCGGGGGGGCGAGATACGCAGTATTTT. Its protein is CASSGLAGGRDTQYF.

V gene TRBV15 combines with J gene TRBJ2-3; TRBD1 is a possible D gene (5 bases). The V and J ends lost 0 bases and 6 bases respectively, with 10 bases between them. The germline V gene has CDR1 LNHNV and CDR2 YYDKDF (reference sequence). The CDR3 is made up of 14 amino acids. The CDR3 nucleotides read TGTGCCACCAGCAGAGATGGGGCTATGGATACGCAGTATTTT. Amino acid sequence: CATSRDGAMDTQYF.

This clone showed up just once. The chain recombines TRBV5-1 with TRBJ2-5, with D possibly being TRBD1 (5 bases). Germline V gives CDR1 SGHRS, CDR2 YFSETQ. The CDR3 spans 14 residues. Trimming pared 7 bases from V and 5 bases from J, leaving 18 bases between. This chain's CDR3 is CASYPAQGEETQYF. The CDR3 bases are TGCGCCAGCTATCCCGCCCAGGGCGAGGAGACCCAGTACTTC.

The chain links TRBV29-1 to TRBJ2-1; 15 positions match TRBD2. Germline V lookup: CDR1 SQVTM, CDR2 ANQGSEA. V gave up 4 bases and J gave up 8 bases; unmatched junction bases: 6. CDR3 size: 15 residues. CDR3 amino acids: CSVAGWTSGGDEQFF. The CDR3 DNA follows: TGCAGCGTTGCCGGATGGACTAGCGGGGGGGATGAGCAGTTCTTC.

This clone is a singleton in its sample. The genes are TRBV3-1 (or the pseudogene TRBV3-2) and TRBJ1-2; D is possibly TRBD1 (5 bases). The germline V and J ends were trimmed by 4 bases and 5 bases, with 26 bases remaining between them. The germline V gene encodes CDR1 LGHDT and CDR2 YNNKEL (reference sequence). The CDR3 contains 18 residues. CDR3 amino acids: CASSRRGDYGRAVYGYTF. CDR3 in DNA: TGTGCCAGCAGCCGACGCGGGGATTATGGCAGGGCCGTATATGGCTACACCTTC.

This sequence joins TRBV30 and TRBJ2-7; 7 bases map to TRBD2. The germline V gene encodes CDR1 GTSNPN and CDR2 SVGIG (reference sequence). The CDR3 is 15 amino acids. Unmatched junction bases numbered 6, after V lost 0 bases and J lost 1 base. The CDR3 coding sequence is TGTGCCTGGAGTGTAGGAGGGAGGGGATCCTACGAGCAGTACTTC. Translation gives CAWSVGGRGSYEQYF.

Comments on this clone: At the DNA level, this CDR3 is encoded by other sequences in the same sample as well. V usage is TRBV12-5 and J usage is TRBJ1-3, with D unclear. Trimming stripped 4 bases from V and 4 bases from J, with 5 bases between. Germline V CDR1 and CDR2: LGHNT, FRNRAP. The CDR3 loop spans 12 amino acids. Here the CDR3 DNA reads TGTGCTAGTGGTTCTCCCGGAAACACCATATATTTT. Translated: CASGSPGNTIYF.

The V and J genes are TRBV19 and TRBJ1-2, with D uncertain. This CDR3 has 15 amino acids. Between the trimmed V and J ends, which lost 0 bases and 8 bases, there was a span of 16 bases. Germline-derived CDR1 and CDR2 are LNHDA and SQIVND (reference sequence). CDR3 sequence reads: CASSIDLEILGGYTF. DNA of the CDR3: TGTGCCAGTAGTATAGATCTCGAAATTCTTGGCGGCTACACCTTC. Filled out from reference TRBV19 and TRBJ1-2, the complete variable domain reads DGGITQSPKYLFRKEGQNVTLSCEQNLNHDAMYWYRQDPGQGLRLIYYSQIVNDFQKGDIAEGYSVSREKKESFPLTVTSAQKNPTAFYLCASSIDLEILGGYTFGSGTRLTVV.

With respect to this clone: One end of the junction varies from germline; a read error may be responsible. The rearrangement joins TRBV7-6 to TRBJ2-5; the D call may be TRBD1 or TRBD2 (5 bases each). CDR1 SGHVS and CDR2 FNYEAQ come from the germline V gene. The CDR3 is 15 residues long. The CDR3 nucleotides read TGTGCCAGCAGCTCGAAGGTAAGGGACCAGGAGACCCAGTACTTC. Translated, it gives CASSSKVRDQETQYF.